The 20 T cell receptor beta chains below were found in one sample sequenced in a study of metastatic and nonmetastatic thyroid tumors. Treatment of any kind had been given to no patient before thyroid surgery. Using MiXCR, TCRdb reanalyzed the PCR reads. This repertoire shows more than 7,000 clones, roughly a fifth found once; its top ten account for roughly 17%. Sequencing was performed on adjacent normal tissue. The receptor set was obtained from a female donor with papillary thyroid cancer or a benign thyroid nodule (not recorded which). Some clones in this sample may be carry-over from other donors' samples.

Judged by abundance, this clone is medium-sized. This chain joins TRBV2 and TRBJ2-1; D unclear. The CDR3 is 12 residues long. Deletions cut 8 bases from V and 8 bases from J, with 13 bases between. Germline V gives CDR1 SNHLY, CDR2 FYNNEI. The CDR3 reads CASGVYLDEQFF. CDR3 coding DNA: TGTGCCAGCGGGGTATATCTCGATGAGCAGTTCTTC.

The chain combines TRBV5-1 with TRBJ2-7; tentative D call: TRBD2 (5 bases). This CDR3 spans 14 amino acids. The germline V gene encodes CDR1 SGHRS and CDR2 YFSETQ. With 0 bases removed from V and 4 bases from J, the gap between germline ends came to 11 bases. The CDR3 DNA reads as TGCGCCAGCAGCTTGGGGCTATCGGGGTACGAGCAGTACTTC. This translates into CASSLGLSGYEQYF.

Details on this clone: A read error is possible here, since a much larger clone lies one base away. This CDR3 is also generated by other DNA sequences in the sample. This chain links TRBV29-1 with TRBJ1-5, with a possible D match to TRBD1 (6 bases). Germline CDR1 SQVTM, CDR2 ANQGSEA. The V end lost 4 bases, the J end lost 4 bases, and 14 bases lay between the germline ends. The CDR3 consists of 14 residues. CDR3 sequence: CSVGGRGQNQPQHF. CDR3 bases: TGCAGCGTTGGCGGCAGGGGTCAAAATCAGCCCCAGCATTTT.

Notes on this clone: The junction shows a germline mismatch at one end, possibly a read error. V usage is TRBV12-3 or TRBV12-4 and J usage is TRBJ1-1; 9 nucleotides line up with TRBD1. CDR3 length: 14 amino acids. CDR3 in amino acids: CTSSARTGVTEAFF. The DNA of the CDR3 is TGTACCAGCAGTGCACGGACAGGGGTTACTGAAGCTTTCTTC.

Within the sample, this clone is medium-sized. The rearrangement links TRBV12-3 or TRBV12-4 to TRBJ2-1; no definite D call. Trimming removed 6 bases from V and 4 bases from J, with 10 bases in between. The CDR3 contains 13 residues. CDR3: CASRLTGYNEQFF. The CDR3 nucleotides are TGTGCCAGCAGACTTACCGGATACAATGAGCAGTTCTTC.

This chain links TRBV5-1 with TRBJ2-3; D uncertain. Germline V CDR1 and CDR2: SGHRS, YFSETQ. Deletions cut 4 bases from V and 1 base from J, with 7 bases between. The CDR3 loop spans 13 amino acids. This CDR3 reads CASSGEGTDTQYF. In nucleotides, the CDR3 is TGCGCCAGCAGCGGGGAAGGCACAGATACGCAGTATTTT.

This clone was detected ten times or more. The sample has other DNA sequences that encode this CDR3 too. This chain joins TRBV29-1 and TRBJ2-5; D possibly corresponds to TRBD2 (6 bases). Between the trimmed V and J ends, which lost 2 bases and 10 bases, there was a span of 11 bases. This CDR3 spans 11 amino acids. Germline assignment: CDR1 SQVTM and CDR2 ANQGSEA. DNA for the CDR3: TGCAGCGTTGAAACTCACGGGGGCCAGTACTTC. The encoded protein is CSVETHGGQYF.

The chain employs TRBV7-2 and TRBJ2-2, with D tentatively TRBD2 (5 bases). The V and J ends lost 2 bases and 6 bases respectively, with 13 bases between them. Germline V CDR1 and CDR2: SGHTA, FQGNSA. The CDR3 is made up of 15 amino acids. The CDR3 here is CASSLQRSVSGELFF. The CDR3 DNA reads as TGTGCCAGCAGCTTACAGCGGTCTGTTTCCGGGGAGCTGTTTTTT.

The rearrangement uses TRBV11-2 and TRBJ2-7; maybe TRBD2 (5 bases). This CDR3 is 14 amino acids long. Per germline, CDR1 SGHAT and CDR2 FQNNGV. The V and J ends lost 1 base and 0 bases respectively, with 7 bases between them. CDR3: CASSLGGYSYEQYF. CDR3 bases: TGTGCCAGCAGCTTAGGAGGGTACTCCTACGAGCAGTACTTC.

This clone was detected many times. The chain joins TRBV19 to TRBJ1-3, with D possibly TRBD1 on 6 matching bases. The CDR3 has 20 residues. Germline loops: CDR1 LNHDA, CDR2 SQIVND (reference sequence). The V end lost 3 bases, the J end lost 1 base, and 25 bases lay between the germline ends. CDR3 region: CASSIASTGKVTRSGNTIYF. In DNA form, the CDR3 reads TGTGCCAGTAGTATTGCGTCGACAGGAAAAGTCACCCGTTCTGGAAACACCATATATTTT.

In its sample, this clone was seen many times. The rearrangement joins TRBV11-3 to TRBJ2-3, with unresolved D. Germline lookup yields CDR1 SGHNT and CDR2 YENEEA. Trimming cost V 1 base and J 6 bases, with 8 bases left between them. The CDR3 runs 13 residues. CDR3 DNA: TGTGCCAGCAGCTTAGCGGGCATGGATACGCAGTATTTT. It is translated as CASSLAGMDTQYF.

By sample share, this clone is large. This sequence joins TRBV3-1 and TRBJ2-7; a weak D match, TRBD2 (5 bases). V lost 0 bases and J lost 3, with 15 bases in between. The CDR3 has 16 amino acids. Looked up from germline, CDR1 is LGHDT and CDR2 is YNNKEL (reference sequence). DNA for the CDR3: TGTGCCAGCAGCCAAGATACAGCGGCAACCGTCTACGAGCAGTACTTC. Translation: CASSQDTAATVYEQYF.

As concerns this clone: Other DNA sequences of this sample code for an identical CDR3. V is TRBV6-1 and J is TRBJ2-7, with unresolved D. V lost 5 bases and J lost 2, with 13 bases in between. Per germline, CDR1 MNHNS and CDR2 SASEGT. The CDR3 contains 14 residues. The CDR3 DNA sequence: TGTGCCAGCAGTCCCCGGTCCCCACCCTACGAGCAGTACTTC. Its translation: CASSPRSPPYEQYF.

To note about this clone: This may be a read error, as it is one base from a much larger clone. Other DNA sequences in the same sample also yield this CDR3. The genes are TRBV5-4 and TRBJ2-7; D possibly corresponds to TRBD2 (5 bases). The CDR3 sequence is 17 residues long. Trimming stripped 0 bases from V and 2 bases from J, with 18 bases between. Germline values: CDR1 SGHNT, CDR2 YYREEE (reference sequence). The CDR3 nucleotides read TGTGCCAGCAGCTTGGCGTCATTGGCGGGCTGCACCTACGAGCAGTACTTC. Residues: CASSLASLAGCTYEQYF.

This clone is large by share. The chain links TRBV6-5 to TRBJ2-7; 11 bases are a match to TRBD2. The CDR3 contains 16 residues. The junction had 3 bases not matched to a gene; V was cut back by 0 bases and J by 2 bases. The germline CDR1 and CDR2 sequences are MNHEY and SVGAGI. The CDR3 coding sequence is TGTGCCAGCAGTTACTCTACTAGCGGGAGTCCCTACGAGCAGTACTTC. Its translation: CASSYSTSGSPYEQYF.

At least ten counts were recorded for this clone. CDR3 sequence: CASSSGQGLWASPLHF. As DNA, the CDR3 is TGTGCCAGCAGCTCCGGACAGGGATTGTGGGCTTCACCCCTCCACTTT. The chain employs TRBV7-2 and TRBJ1-6; 8 nucleotides align to TRBD1. The CDR3 is made up of 16 amino acids. The junction had 11 bases not matched to a gene; V was cut back by 4 bases and J by 9 bases. Germline CDR1 reads SGHTA; CDR2 reads FQGNSA.

This clone was recorded at least ten times. The V call is TRBV6-1, the J call TRBJ2-2; a weak D match, TRBD1 (5 bases). From germline, CDR1 is MNHNS and CDR2 SASEGT. The CDR3 totals 14 residues. V lost 5 bases and J lost 1, with 8 bases in between. The chain's CDR3 is CASSNTGNTGELFF. The CDR3 bases are TGTGCCAGCAGTAATACAGGGAACACCGGGGAGCTGTTTTTT.

This clone counts as medium-sized. Other DNA sequences within the sample encode an identical CDR3. The chain joins TRBV7-2 to TRBJ2-5, with 11 bases identical to TRBD2. The germline V gene has CDR1 SGHTA and CDR2 FQGNSA. With V trimmed by 1 base and J by 2 bases, 3 bases remained unmatched. The CDR3 loop spans 16 amino acids. The CDR3 protein is CASSLVAGGPQETQYF. The CDR3 nucleotides are TGTGCCAGCAGCTTAGTAGCGGGGGGGCCGCAAGAGACCCAGTACTTC.

This clone came up many times. The rearrangement uses TRBV3-1 and TRBJ2-7; 11 bases agree with TRBD1. This CDR3 contains 16 residues. V lost 5 bases and J lost 3; bases outside the gene matches: 9. Germline loops: CDR1 LGHDT, CDR2 YNNKEL (reference sequence). The CDR3 is CASSYQSGTGGYEQYF. CDR3 nucleotides: TGTGCCAGCAGCTACCAATCCGGGACAGGGGGCTACGAGCAGTACTTC.

This clone counts as medium-sized. This chain joins TRBV10-3 and TRBJ2-7; no reliable D call. CDR1 ENHRY and CDR2 SYGVKD come from the germline V gene. The V end lost 3 bases, the J end lost 4 bases, and 10 bases lay between the germline ends. The CDR3 runs to 13 residues. This CDR3 is CAISESRSYEQYF. The CDR3 region has the DNA TGTGCCATCAGTGAATCGAGAAGTTACGAGCAGTACTTC.